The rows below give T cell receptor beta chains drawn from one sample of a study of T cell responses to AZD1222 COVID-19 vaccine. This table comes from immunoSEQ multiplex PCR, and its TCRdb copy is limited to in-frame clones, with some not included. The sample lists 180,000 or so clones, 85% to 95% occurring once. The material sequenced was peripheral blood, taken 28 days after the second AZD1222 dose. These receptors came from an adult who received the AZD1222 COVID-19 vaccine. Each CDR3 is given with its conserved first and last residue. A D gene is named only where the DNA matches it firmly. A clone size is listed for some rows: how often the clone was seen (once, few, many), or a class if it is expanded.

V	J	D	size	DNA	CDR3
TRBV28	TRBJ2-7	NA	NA	TGTGCCAGCAGTTTCCCAGGGGACTCCTACGAGCAGTACTTC	CASSFPGDSYEQYF
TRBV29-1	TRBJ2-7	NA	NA	TGCAGCGTTCGGAGGGCGAGTGAGCAGTACTTC	CSVRRASEQYF
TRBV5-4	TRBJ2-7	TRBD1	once	TGTGCCAGCAGCGCAAGACAGGGCCCCTACGAGCAGTACTTC	CASSARQGPYEQYF
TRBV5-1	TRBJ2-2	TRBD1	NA	TGCGCCAGCCGAGGGGGCCTCGACACCGGGGAGCTGTTTTTT	CASRGGLDTGELFF
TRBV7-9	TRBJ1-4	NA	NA	TGTGCCAGCAGCTGGAGGGCCGATAATGAAAAACTGTTTTTT	CASSWRADNEKLFF
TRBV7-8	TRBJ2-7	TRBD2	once	TGTGCCAGCAGCTTAGAAGGACTAGCGGGATCCTACGAGCAGTACTTC	CASSLEGLAGSYEQYF
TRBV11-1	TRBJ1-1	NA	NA	TGTGCCAGCAGCCCGGGACCCACCCACACTGAAGCTTTCTTT	CASSPGPTHTEAFF
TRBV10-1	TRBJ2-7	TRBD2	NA	TGTGCCAGCAGTGAGTCGGCTAGCGGGTCCTACGAGCAGTACTTC	CASSESASGSYEQYF
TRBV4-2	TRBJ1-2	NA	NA	TGTGCCAGCAGCCAAGATCACAGGTCTAACTATGGCTACACCTTC	CASSQDHRSNYGYTF
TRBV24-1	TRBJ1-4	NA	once	TGTGCCACCAGTGATTTGTCGGCAGGGTCGGGTGAAAAACTGTTTTTT	CATSDLSAGSGEKLFF
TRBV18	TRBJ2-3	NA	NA	TGTGCCAGCTCCCTGCGACTAGGAATCACAGATACGCAGTATTTT	CASSLRLGITDTQYF
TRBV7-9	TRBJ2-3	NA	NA	TGTGCCAGCAGCTTAGGTAACGATCCAGATACGCAGTATTTT	CASSLGNDPDTQYF
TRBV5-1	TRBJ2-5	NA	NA	TGCGCCAGCAGCGAAGGACGGAACCAAGAGACCCAGTACTTC	CASSEGRNQETQYF
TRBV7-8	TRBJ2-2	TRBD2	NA	TGTGCCAGCACACTAGCGGGGGGTTCGAGCACCGGGGAGCTGTTTTTT	CASTLAGGSSTGELFF
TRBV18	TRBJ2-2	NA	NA	TGTGCCAGCTCCCTGATTGGGATCCGAACGAACACCGGGGAGCTGTTTTTT	CASSLIGIRTNTGELFF
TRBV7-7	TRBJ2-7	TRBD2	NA	TGTGCCAGCAGCCCCGGGTTAGCGGGAACCTACGAGCAGTACTTC	CASSPGLAGTYEQYF
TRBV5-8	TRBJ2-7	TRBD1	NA	TGTGCCAGCAGCTTGGTCTGGGACAGGGCGGCCCTCCATGCTATCGACGAGCAGTACTTC	CASSLVWDRAALHAIDEQYF
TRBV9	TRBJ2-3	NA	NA	TGTGCCAGCAGCGTAGGCCATCACCCAGATACGCAGTATTTT	CASSVGHHPDTQYF
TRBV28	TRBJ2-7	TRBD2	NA	TGTGCCAGCCACCTAGCGGGGAACTACGAGCAGTACTTC	CASHLAGNYEQYF
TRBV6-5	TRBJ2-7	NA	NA	TGTGCCAGCAGTTACCGGAGCGCCTCCTACGAGCAGTACTTC	CASSYRSASYEQYF
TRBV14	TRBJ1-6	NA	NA	TGTGCCAGCAGCCAAGGTGGCCCGGCGAATTTTAATTCACCCCTCCACTTT	CASSQGGPANFNSPLHF
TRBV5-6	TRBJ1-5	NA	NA	TGTGCCAGCAGCTTGGGAGGGGGGGACAATCAGCCCCAGCATTTT	CASSLGGGDNQPQHF
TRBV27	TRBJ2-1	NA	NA	TGTGCCAGTACCGACAGATACTCCTACAATGAGCAGTTCTTC	CASTDRYSYNEQFF
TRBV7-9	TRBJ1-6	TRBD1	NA	TGTGCCAGCAGCTTAAAACAGGGGGATAATTCACCCCTCCACTTT	CASSLKQGDNSPLHF
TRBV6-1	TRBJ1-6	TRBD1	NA	TGTGCCAGCAGTGACCCACGAACGACAGGGCGGAATTCACCCCTCCACTTT	CASSDPRTTGRNSPLHF
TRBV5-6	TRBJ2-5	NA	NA	TGTGCCAGCAGCATGGACAGCGGGGAAGAGACCCAGTACTTC	CASSMDSGEETQYF
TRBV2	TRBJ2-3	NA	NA	TGTGCCAGCAGTGAAGGGGCAGGGTCCACAGATACGCAGTATTTT	CASSEGAGSTDTQYF
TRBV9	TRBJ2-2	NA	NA	TGTGCCAGCAGCGCGAACACCGGGGAGCTGTTTTTT	CASSANTGELFF
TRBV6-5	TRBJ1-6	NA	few	TGTGCCAGCAGCGTAACGAAACCGGGTAATTCACCCCTCCACTTT	CASSVTKPGNSPLHF
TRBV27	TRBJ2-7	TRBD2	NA	TGTGCCAGCAGTTTTTCTCCTCTAAGCGGGAGGCCTTACGAGCAGTACTTC	CASSFSPLSGRPYEQYF
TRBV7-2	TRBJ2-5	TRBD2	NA	TGTGCCAGCAGCTTAGTGGGCGGGGGGAATCAAGAGACCCAGTACTTC	CASSLVGGGNQETQYF
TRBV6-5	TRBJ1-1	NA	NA	TGTGCCAGCAGTTACGATGGCAGGTGGAACCCTGAAGCTTTCTTT	CASSYDGRWNPEAFF
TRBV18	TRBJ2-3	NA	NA	TGTGCCAGCTCACACGGGGGGCCTTCTAGCACAGATACGCAGTATTTT	CASSHGGPSSTDTQYF
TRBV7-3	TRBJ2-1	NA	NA	TGTGCCAGCTCAGACATGGGCGAAGGAGGGTTCTTC	CASSDMGEGGFF
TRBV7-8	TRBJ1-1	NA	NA	TGTGCCAGCAGCTTAAGGTCAGTGAACACTGAAGCTTTCTTT	CASSLRSVNTEAFF
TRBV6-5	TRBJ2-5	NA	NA	TGTGCCAGCAGTAGATCCGGGACCTTACAAGAGACCCAGTACTTC	CASSRSGTLQETQYF
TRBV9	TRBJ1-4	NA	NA	TGTGCCAGCAGCCCCCGCGGGGCAGCTAATGAAAAACTGTTTTTT	CASSPRGAANEKLFF
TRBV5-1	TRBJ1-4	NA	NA	TGCGCCAGCAGCTTGTTCCTGGATGAAAAACTGTTTTTT	CASSLFLDEKLFF
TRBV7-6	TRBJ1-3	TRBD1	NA	TGTGCCAGCAGCTTCGGACAGGCCAGCTCTGGAAACACCATATATTTT	CASSFGQASSGNTIYF
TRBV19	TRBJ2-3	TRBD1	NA	TGTGCCAGTAGTATACCGCCAGGGGGCAATTCGGATACGCAGTATTTT	CASSIPPGGNSDTQYF
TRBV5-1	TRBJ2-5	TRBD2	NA	TGCGCCAGCAGCTTCGGACTAGCGGGGGGCCAGGGCGTAGAGACCCAGTACTTC	CASSFGLAGGQGVETQYF
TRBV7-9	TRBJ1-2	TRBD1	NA	TGTGCCAGCAGCTTGGGGACAGGGGACAACTATGGCTACACCTTC	CASSLGTGDNYGYTF
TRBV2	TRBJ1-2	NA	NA	TGTGCCAGCACGGAAACGGGGGGCTACACCTTC	CASTETGGYTF
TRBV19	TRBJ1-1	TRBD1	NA	TGTGCCAGTAGGGACCGGGACAGGGTTTTGGCTGAAGCTTTCTTT	CASRDRDRVLAEAFF
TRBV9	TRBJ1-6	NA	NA	TGTGCCAGCAGCTATGACAGAGAAAATTCACCCCTCCACTTT	CASSYDRENSPLHF
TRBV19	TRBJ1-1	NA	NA	TGTGCCAGTCGGCGGGATTTGAACACTGAAGCTTTCTTT	CASRRDLNTEAFF